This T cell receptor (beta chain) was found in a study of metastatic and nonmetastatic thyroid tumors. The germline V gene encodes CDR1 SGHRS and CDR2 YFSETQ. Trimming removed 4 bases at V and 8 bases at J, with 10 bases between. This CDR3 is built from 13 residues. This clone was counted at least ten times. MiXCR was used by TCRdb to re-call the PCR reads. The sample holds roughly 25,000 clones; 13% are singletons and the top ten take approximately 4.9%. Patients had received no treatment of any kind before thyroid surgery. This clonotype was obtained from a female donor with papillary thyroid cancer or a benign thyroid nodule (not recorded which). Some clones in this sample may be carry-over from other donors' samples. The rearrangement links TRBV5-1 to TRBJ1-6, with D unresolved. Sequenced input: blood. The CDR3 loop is CASSGGAYSPLHF. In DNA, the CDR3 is TGCGCCAGCAGCGGCGGAGCTTATTCACCCCTCCACTTT.